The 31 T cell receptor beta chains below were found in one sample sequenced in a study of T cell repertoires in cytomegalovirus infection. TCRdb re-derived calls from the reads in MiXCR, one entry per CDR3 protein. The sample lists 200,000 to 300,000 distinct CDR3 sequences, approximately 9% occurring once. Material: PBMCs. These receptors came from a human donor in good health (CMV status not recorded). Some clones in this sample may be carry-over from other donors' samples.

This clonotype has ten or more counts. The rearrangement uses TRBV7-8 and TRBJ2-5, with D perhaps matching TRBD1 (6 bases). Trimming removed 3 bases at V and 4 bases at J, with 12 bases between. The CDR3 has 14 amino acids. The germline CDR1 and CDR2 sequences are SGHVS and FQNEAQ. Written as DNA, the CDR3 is TGTGCCAGCAGCTTCCGAGACAGGTCAGAGACCCAGTACTTC. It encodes CASSFRDRSETQYF.

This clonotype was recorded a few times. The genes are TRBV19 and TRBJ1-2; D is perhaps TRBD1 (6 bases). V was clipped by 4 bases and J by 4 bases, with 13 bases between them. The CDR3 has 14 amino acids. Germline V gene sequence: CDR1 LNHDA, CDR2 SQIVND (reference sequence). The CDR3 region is CASSTIDRFYGYTF. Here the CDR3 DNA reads TGTGCCAGTAGTACCATCGACAGGTTCTATGGCTACACCTTC. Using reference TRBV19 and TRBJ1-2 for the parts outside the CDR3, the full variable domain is DGGITQSPKYLFRKEGQNVTLSCEQNLNHDAMYWYRQDPGQGLRLIYYSQIVNDFQKGDIAEGYSVSREKKESFPLTVTSAQKNPTAFYLCASSTIDRFYGYTFGSGTRLTVV.

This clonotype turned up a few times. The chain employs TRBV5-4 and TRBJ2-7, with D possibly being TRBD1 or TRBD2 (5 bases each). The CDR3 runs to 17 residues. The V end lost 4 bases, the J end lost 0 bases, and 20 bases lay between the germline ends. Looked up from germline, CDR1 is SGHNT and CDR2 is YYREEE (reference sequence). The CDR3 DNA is TGTGCCAGCAGCAAGACGGGGCCCAAAGGGCACTCCTACGAGCAGTACTTC. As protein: CASSKTGPKGHSYEQYF.

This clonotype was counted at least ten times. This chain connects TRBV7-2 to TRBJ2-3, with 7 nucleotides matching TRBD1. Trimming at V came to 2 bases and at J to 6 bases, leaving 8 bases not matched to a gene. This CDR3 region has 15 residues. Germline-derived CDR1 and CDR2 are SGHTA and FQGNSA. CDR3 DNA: TGTGCCAGCAGCTTACAGGGGACAGCGCTGGATACGCAGTATTTT. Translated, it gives CASSLQGTALDTQYF.

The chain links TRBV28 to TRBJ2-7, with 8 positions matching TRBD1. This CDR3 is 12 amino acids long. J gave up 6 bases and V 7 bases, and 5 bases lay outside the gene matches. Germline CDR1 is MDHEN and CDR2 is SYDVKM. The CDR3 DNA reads TGTGCCAGCACCCTGACAGGGGCCGAGCAGTACTTC. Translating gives CASTLTGAEQYF.

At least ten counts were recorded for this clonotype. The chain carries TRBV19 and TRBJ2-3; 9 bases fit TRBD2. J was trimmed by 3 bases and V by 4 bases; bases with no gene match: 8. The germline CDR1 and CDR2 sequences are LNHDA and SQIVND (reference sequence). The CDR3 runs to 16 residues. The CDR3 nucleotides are TGTGCCAGTAGTAACCCGAGACTAGCGGATACAGATACGCAGTATTTT. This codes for CASSNPRLADTDTQYF. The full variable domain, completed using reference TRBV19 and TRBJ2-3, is DGGITQSPKYLFRKEGQNVTLSCEQNLNHDAMYWYRQDPGQGLRLIYYSQIVNDFQKGDIAEGYSVSREKKESFPLTVTSAQKNPTAFYLCASSNPRLADTDTQYFGPGTRLTVL.

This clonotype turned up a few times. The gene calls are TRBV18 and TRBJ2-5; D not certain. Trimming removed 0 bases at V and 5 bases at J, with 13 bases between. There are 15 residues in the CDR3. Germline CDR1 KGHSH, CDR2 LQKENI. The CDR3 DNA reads TGTGCCAGCTCACCACCGGCAGGAAGTAGGGAGACCCAGTACTTC. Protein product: CASSPPAGSRETQYF.

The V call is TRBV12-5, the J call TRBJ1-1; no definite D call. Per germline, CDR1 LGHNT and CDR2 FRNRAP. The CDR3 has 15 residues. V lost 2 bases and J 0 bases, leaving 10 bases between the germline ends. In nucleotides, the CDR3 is TGTGCTAGTGGTTTGTTCGGGAACATGAACACTGAAGCTTTCTTT. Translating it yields CASGLFGNMNTEAFF.

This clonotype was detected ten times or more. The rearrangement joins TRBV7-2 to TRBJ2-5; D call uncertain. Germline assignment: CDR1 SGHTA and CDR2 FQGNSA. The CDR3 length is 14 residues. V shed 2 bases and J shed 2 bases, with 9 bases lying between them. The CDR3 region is CASSLFGTQETQYF. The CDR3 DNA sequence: TGTGCCAGCAGCTTATTTGGAACTCAAGAGACCCAGTACTTC.

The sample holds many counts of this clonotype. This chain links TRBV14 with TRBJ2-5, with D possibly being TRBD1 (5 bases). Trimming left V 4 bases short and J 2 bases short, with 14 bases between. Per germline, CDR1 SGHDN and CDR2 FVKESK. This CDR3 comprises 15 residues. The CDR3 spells CASSPPGKSQETQYF. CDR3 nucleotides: TGTGCCAGCAGCCCCCCAGGGAAATCGCAAGAGACCCAGTACTTC.

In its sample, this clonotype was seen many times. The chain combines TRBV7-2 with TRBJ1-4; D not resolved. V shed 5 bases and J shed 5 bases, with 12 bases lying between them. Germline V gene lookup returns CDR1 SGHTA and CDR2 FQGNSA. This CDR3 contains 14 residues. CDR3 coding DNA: TGTGCCAGCAGCCCCGTCGCTAAAAATGAAAAACTGTTTTTT. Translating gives CASSPVAKNEKLFF.

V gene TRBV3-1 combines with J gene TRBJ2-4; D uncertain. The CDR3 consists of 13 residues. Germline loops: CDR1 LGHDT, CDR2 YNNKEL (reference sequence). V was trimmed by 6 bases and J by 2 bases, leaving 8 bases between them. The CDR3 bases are TGTGCCAGCAGACTTAGTACCAAAAACATTCAGTACTTC. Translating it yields CASRLSTKNIQYF.

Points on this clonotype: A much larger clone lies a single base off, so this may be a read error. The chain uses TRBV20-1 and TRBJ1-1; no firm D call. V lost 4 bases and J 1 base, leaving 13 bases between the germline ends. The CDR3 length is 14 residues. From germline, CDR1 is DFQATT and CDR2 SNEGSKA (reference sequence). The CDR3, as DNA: TGCAGTGCTACCCGGGGAGGGCAGAACACTGAAGCTTTCTTT. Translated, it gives CSATRGGQNTEAFF.

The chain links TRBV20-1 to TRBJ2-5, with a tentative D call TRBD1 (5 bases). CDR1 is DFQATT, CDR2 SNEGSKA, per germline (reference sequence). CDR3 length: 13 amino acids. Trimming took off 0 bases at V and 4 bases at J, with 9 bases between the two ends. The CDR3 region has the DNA TGCAGTGCTAGAGATCCAGGGTTAGAGACCCAGTACTTC. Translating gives CSARDPGLETQYF.

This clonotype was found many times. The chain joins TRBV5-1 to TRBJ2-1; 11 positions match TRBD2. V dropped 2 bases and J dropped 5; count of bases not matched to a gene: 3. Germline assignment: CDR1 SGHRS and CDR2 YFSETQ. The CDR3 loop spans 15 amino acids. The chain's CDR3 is CASSFTSGGHNEQFF. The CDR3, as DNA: TGCGCCAGCAGCTTTACTAGCGGGGGACACAATGAGCAGTTCTTC.

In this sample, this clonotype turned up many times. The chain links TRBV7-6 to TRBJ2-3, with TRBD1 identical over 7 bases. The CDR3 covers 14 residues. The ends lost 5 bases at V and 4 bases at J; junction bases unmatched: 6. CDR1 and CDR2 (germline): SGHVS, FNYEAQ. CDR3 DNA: TGTGCCAGCAGCGGCCGGACAGGATCAGATACGCAGTATTTT. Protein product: CASSGRTGSDTQYF.

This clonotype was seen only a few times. As DNA, the CDR3 is TGTGCCAGCTCACCAACGGTGGTAATGGCCAAAAACATTCAGTACTTC. This codes for CASSPTVVMAKNIQYF. The chain carries TRBV18 and TRBJ2-4; D ambiguous. Germline values: CDR1 KGHSH, CDR2 LQKENI. The CDR3 contains 16 residues. Deletions cut 2 bases from V and 1 base from J, with 12 bases between.

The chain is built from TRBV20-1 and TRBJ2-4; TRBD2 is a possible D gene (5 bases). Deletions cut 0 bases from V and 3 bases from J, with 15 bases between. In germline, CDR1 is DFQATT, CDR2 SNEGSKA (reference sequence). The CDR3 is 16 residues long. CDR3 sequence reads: CSARDLPRDDKNIQYF. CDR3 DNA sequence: TGCAGTGCTAGAGATCTCCCGAGGGATGACAAAAACATTCAGTACTTC.

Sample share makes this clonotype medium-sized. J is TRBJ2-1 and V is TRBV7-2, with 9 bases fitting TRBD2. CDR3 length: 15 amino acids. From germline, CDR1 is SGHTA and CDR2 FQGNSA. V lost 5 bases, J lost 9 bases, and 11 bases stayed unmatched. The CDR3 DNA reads TGTGCCAGCAGCCCCGGGGTAGCGGGAGTGGTTGAGCAGTTCTTC. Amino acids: CASSPGVAGVVEQFF.

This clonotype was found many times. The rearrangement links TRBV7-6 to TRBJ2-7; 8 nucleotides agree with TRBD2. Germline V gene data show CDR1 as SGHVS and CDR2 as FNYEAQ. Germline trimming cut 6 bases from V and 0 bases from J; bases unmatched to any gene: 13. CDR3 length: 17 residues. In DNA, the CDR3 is TGTGCCAGCAGTTCCAGCCGCGGGGGGCCGAGCTCCTACGAGCAGTACTTC. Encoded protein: CASSSSRGGPSSYEQYF.

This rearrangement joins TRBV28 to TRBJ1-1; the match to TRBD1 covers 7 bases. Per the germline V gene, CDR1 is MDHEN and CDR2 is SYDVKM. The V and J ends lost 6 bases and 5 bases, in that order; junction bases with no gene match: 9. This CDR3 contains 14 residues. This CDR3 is CASSRDRARTEAFF. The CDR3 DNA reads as TGTGCCAGCAGCAGAGACAGGGCAAGGACTGAAGCTTTCTTT.

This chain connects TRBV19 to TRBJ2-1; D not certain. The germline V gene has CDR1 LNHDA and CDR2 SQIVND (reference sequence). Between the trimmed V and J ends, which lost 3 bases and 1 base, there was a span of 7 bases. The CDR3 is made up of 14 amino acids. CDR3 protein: CASSIWSSYNEQFF. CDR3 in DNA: TGTGCCAGTAGTATTTGGTCTTCCTACAATGAGCAGTTCTTC.

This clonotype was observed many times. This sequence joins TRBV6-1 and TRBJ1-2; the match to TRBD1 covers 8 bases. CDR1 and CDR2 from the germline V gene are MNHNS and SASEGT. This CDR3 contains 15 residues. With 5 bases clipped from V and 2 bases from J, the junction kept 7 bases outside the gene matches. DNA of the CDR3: TGTGCCAGCAGTTCCCCGGGACAGGACAACTATGGCTACACCTTC. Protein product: CASSSPGQDNYGYTF.

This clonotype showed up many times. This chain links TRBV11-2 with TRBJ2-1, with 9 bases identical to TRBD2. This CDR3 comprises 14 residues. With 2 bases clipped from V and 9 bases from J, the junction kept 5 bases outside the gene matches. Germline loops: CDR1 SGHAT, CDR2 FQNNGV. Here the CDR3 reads CASSLRYSGSEQFF. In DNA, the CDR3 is TGTGCCAGCAGCTTACGGTATAGCGGGAGTGAGCAGTTCTTC.

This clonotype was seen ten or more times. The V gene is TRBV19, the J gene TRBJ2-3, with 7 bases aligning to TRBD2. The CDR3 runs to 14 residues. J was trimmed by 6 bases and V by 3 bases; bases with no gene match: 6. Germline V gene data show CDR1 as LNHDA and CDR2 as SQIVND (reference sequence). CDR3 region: CASSMDAGVDTQYF. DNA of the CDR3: TGTGCCAGTAGTATGGATGCGGGAGTGGATACGCAGTATTTT.

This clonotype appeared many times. CDR3 DNA sequence: TGTGCCAGCAGCTTATCAGTTGATTCACCCCTCCACTTT. Its translation is CASSLSVDSPLHF. This chain connects TRBV7-2 to TRBJ1-6, with D unclear. Germline V gene lookup returns CDR1 SGHTA and CDR2 FQGNSA. V lost 2 bases, J lost 8 bases, and 7 bases lay in between. There are 13 residues in the CDR3.

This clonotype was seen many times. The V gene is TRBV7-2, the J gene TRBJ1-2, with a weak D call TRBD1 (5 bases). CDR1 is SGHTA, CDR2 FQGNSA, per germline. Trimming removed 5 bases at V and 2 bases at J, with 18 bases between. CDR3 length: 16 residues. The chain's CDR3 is CASSRSGGEGNYGYTF. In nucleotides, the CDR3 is TGTGCCAGCAGCCGTAGCGGAGGGGAAGGCAACTATGGCTACACCTTC.

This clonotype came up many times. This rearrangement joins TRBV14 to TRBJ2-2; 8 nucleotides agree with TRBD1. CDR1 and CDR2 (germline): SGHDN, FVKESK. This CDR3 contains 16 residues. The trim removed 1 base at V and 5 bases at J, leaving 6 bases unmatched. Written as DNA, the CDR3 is TGTGCCAGCAGCCAAGGCTGGACAGGGAGGACCGGGGAGCTGTTTTTT. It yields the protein CASSQGWTGRTGELFF.

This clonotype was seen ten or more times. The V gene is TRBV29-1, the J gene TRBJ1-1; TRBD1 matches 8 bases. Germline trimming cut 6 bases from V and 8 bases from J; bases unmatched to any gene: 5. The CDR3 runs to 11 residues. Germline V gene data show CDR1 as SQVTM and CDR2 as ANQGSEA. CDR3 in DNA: TGCAGCGTCCCCGACAGGGGAGAAGCTTTCTTT. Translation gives CSVPDRGEAFF.

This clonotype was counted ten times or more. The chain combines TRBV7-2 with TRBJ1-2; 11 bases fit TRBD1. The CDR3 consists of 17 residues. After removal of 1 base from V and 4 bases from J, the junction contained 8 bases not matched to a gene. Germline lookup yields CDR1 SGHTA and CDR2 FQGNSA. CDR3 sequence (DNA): TGTGCCAGCAGCTTAGTTAGCGGACAGGGGGCGTCCTATGGCTACACCTTC. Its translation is CASSLVSGQGASYGYTF.

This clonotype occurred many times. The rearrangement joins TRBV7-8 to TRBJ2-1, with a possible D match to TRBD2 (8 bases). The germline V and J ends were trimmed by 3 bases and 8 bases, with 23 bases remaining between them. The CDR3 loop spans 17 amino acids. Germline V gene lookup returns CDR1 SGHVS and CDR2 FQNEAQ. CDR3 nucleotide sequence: TGTGCCAGCAGCTTCACCAGGACTAGCAGGGGGTGGGATGAGCAGTTCTTC. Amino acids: CASSFTRTSRGWDEQFF. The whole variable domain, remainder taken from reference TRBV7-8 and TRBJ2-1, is GAGVSQSPRYKVAKRGQDVALRCDPISGHVSLFWYQQALGQGPEFLTYFQNEAQLDKSGLPSDRFFAERPEGSVSTLKIQRTQQEDSAVYLCASSFTRTSRGWDEQFFGPGTRLTVL.